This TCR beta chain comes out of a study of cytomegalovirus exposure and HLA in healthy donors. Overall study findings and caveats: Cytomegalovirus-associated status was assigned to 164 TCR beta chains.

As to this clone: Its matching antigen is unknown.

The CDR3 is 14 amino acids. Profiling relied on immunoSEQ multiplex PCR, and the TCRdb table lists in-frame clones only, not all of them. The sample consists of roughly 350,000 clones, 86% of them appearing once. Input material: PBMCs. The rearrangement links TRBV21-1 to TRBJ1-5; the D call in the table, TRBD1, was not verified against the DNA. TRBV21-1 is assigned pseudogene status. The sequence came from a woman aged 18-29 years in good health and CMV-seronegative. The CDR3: CAIPGQGLNQPQHF. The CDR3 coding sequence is TGTGCCATACCGGGACAGGGCCTTAATCAGCCCCAGCATTTT.